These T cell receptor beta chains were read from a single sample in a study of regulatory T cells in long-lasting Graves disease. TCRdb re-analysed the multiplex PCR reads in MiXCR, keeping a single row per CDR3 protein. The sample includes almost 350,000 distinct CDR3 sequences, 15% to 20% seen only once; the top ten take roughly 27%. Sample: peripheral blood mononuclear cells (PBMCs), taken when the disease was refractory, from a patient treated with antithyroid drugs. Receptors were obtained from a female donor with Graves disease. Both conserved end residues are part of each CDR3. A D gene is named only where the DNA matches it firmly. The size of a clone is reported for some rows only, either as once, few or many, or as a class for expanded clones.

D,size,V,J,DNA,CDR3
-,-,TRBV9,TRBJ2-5,TGTGCCAGCAGCGTAGCTGGGGGAATTGGAGAGACCCAGTACTTC,CASSVAGGIGETQYF
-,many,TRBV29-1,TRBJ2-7,TGCAGCGTTGAAGCTGGGGACTCCTACGAGCAGTACTTC,CSVEAGDSYEQYF
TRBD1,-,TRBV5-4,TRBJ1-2,TGTGCCAGCAGCTTTTGGGCAGGGGGGTATGGCTACACCTTC,CASSFWAGGYGYTF
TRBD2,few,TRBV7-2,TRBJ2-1,TGTGCCAGCAGCTTCCTAGCGGCTTACAATGAGCAGTTCTTC,CASSFLAAYNEQFF
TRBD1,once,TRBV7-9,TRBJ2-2,TGTGCCAGCAGCTCTCGGACAGGGGCGGACACCGGGGAGCTGTTTTTT,CASSSRTGADTGELFF
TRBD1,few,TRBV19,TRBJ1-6,TGTGCCAGTAGTCAGGGACAGGGGGCGAGGAATTCACCCCTCCACTTT,CASSQGQGARNSPLHF
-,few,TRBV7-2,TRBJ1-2,TGTGCCAGCAGCTTAGCAGTGTATCGTGGCTACACCTTC,CASSLAVYRGYTF
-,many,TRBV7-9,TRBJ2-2,TGTGCCAGCAGCTTAGGAGGGCGCCGAACCGGGGAGCTGTTTTTT,CASSLGGRRTGELFF
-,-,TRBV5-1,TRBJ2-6,TGCGCCAGCAGCTTGGCCTATAACGCCCGAGGTGCTGGGGCCAACGTCCTGACTTTC,CASSLAYNARGAGANVLTF
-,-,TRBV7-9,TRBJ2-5,TGTGCCGGCAGTCCAGGGAGACCCTTAACCTGGGAGTACTTC,CAGSPGRPLTWEYF
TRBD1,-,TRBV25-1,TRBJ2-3,TGTGCCAGCAGTGGCACAGGGTCCAGACGTTCTGGGACAGGGGGCGACAATACGCAGTATTTT,CASSGTGSRRSGTGGDNTQYF
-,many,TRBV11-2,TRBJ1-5,TGTGCCAGCAGCCAAACTAGGGGGAGAGGGCAGCCCCAGCATTTT,CASSQTRGRGQPQHF
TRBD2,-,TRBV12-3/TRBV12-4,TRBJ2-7,TGTGCCAGCAGTTTTGGCGGGGGAGATTACGAGCAGTACTTC,CASSFGGGDYEQYF
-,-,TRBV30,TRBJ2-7,TGTGCCTGGAGTGTGTGGACGGAGTACGAGCAGTACTTC,CAWSVWTEYEQYF
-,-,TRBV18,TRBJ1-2,TGTGCCAGCTCACCACCCGGCAGCTCTAACTATGGCTACACCTTC,CASSPPGSSNYGYTF
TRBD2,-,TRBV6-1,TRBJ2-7,TGTGCCAGCAGGTTTCTAGCGGGGTCCTACGAGCAGTACTTC,CASRFLAGSYEQYF
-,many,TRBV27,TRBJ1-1,TGTGCCACCGCCCCGTGGACGGAGGGCACTGAAGCTTTCTTT,CATAPWTEGTEAFF
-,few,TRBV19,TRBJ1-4,TGTGCCAGTAGTCCCTCAGGGCTAACTGAAAAACTGTTTTTT,CASSPSGLTEKLFF
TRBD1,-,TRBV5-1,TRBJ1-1,TGCGCCAGCAGCTTGGCGGCGACAGGGGCGGCCACTGAAGCTTTCTTT,CASSLAATGAATEAFF
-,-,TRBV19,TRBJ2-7,TGTGCCAGTAGGCCTCCCGAGGGGGAGCAGTACTTC,CASRPPEGEQYF
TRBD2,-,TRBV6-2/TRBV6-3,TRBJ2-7,TGTGCCAGCAGTGAAATTCAAGCGGGGGCCTACGAGCAGTACTTC,CASSEIQAGAYEQYF
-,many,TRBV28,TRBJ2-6,TGTGCCAGCAGTGCCCCCCGGGGCGCCGGGGCCAACGTCCTGACTTTC,CASSAPRGAGANVLTF
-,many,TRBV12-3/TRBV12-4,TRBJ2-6,TGTGCCAGCAGCCCACAGGGACCCCTAGGTGTCCTGACTTTC,CASSPQGPLGVLTF
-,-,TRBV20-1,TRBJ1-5,TGCAGTGCTAGAGTGTCCGTAGCTCCTGATAGCAATCAGCCCCAGCATTTT,CSARVSVAPDSNQPQHF
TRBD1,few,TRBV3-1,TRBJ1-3,TGTGCCAGCCGTGAACAGGGGAGCTCTGGAAACACCATATATTTT,CASREQGSSGNTIYF
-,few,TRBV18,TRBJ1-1,TGTGCCAGCTCGGGATCCGCTCAGGGGGAAGCTTTCTTT,CASSGSAQGEAFF
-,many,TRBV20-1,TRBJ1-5,TGCAGTGCTTCCTCCCTGGGGAGGGTCGATCAGCCCCAGCATTTT,CSASSLGRVDQPQHF
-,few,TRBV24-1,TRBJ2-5,TGTGCCACCAGTGATTACGGGGGACTCCGAGAGACCCAGTACTTC,CATSDYGGLRETQYF
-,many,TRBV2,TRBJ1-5,TGTGCCAGCAGTGAAGGACAGATCAATCAGCCCCAGCATTTT,CASSEGQINQPQHF
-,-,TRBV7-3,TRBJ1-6,TGTGCCAGCAGCTTCGAGGGCTCCTATAATTCACCCCTCCACTTT,CASSFEGSYNSPLHF
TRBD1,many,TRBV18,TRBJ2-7,TGTGCCAGCTCACAAGCGACAGGGAGCGAGCAGTACTTC,CASSQATGSEQYF
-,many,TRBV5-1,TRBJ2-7,TGCGCCAGCAGCCAGGGACCCTCCTACGAGCAGTACTTC,CASSQGPSYEQYF
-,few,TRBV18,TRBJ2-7,TGTGCCAGCTCACCCGGGACATTCGAGCAGTACTTC,CASSPGTFEQYF
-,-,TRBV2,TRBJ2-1,TGTGCCAGCAGTGTGGCCAATGAGCAGTTCTTC,CASSVANEQFF
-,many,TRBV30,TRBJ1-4,TGTGCCTGGAGTCCCTTATGGGACGGCATTAATGAAAAACTGTTTTTT,CAWSPLWDGINEKLFF
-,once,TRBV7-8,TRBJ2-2,TGTGCCAGCAGCCTAGGCCATCTCTCTGGGGAGCTGTTTTTT,CASSLGHLSGELFF
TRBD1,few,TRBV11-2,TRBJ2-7,TGTGCCAGCAGCTTCTCCGGGACAGGGGACTACGAGCAGTACTTC,CASSFSGTGDYEQYF
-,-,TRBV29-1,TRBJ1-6,TGCAGCATAGGGCGGTTGGGGAATTCACCCCTCCACTTT,CSIGRLGNSPLHF
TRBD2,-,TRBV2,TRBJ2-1,TGTGCTAGCAGTGAACTCGGGACTAGCGGCAATGAGCAGTTCTTC,CASSELGTSGNEQFF
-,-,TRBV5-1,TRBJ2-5,TGCGCCAGCAGCGAGGACGGTTACCAAGAGACCCAGTACTTC,CASSEDGYQETQYF
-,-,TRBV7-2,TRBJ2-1,TGTGCCAGCAGCCCGGGACCTGGCTCCTACAATGAGCAGTTCTTC,CASSPGPGSYNEQFF
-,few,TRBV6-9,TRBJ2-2,TGTGCCAGCAGTTCCAGCCGGGCTGGTGGTGTCGGGGAGCTGTTTTTT,CASSSSRAGGVGELFF
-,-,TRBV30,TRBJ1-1,TGTGCCTGGAGTGGGACCTACAACACTGAAGCTTTCTTT,CAWSGTYNTEAFF
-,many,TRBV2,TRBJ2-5,TGTGCCAGCAGTGAACGGGGAGTGACCCAGTACTTC,CASSERGVTQYF
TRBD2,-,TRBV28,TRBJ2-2,TGTGCCAGCAGTCGTAGCGGGAGGGCCTACACCGGGGAGCTGTTTTTT,CASSRSGRAYTGELFF
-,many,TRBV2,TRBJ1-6,TGTGCCAGCAGTCTGACAGAGTATAATTCACCCCTCCACTTT,CASSLTEYNSPLHF
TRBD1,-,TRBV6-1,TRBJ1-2,TGTGCCAGCAGCGGGGACAGGGCCAATGGGTTCTATGGCTACACCTTC,CASSGDRANGFYGYTF
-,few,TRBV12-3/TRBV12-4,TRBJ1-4,TGTGCCAGCACCACAATGCGTGATGAAAAACTGTTTTTT,CASTTMRDEKLFF
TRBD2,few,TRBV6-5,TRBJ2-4,TGTGCCAGCAGTTACGCGGGGGGACCCAAAAACATTCAGTACTTC,CASSYAGGPKNIQYF
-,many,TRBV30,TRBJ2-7,TGTGCCTGGAGTGTAATGAGGGCCTACGAGCAGTACTTC,CAWSVMRAYEQYF
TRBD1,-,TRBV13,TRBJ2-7,TGTGCCAGCAGCCCGCGGGACAGGAGCTCCTACGAGCAGTACTTC,CASSPRDRSSYEQYF
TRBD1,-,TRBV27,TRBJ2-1,TGTGCCAGCAGTTTTTACCAGGGGGCATCCTACAATGAGCAGTTCTTC,CASSFYQGASYNEQFF
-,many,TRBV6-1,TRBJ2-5,TGTGCCAGCAGTAATATCCATAGCGATCAGGAGACCCAGTACTTC,CASSNIHSDQETQYF
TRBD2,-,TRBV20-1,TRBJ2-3,TGCAGTGCTAATCGGCTAGCGGGAGTAGCGGGAGGCTCCACTAGCACAGATACGCAGTATTTT,CSANRLAGVAGGSTSTDTQYF